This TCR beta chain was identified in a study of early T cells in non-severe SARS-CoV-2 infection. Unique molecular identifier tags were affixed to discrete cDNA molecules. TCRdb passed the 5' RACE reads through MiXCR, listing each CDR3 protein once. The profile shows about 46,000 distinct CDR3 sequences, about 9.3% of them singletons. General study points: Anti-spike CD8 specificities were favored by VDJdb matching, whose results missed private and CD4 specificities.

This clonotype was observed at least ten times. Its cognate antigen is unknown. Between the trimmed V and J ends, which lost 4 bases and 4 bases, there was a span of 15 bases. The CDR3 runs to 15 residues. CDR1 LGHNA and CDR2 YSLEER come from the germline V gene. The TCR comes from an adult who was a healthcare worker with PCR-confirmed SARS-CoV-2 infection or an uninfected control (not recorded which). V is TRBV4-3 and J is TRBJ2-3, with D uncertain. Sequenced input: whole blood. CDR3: CASSRDSWTSDTQYF. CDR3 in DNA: TGCGCCAGCAGCCGCGATTCATGGACCTCAGATACGCAGTATTTT.